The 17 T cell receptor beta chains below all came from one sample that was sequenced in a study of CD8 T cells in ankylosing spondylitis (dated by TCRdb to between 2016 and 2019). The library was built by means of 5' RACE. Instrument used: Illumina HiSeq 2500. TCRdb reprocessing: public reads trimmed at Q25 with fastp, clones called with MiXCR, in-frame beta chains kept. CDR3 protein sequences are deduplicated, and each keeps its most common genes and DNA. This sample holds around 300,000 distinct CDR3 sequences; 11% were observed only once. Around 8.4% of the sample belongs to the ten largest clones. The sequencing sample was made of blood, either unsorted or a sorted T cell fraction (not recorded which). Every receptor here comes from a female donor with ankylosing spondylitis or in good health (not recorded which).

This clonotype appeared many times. In DNA, the CDR3 is TGCAGTGCGGCCCCAGCCTCGAACACCGGGGAGCTGTTTTTT. Its translation: CSAAPASNTGELFF. This chain links TRBV20-1 with TRBJ2-2; unclear D gene. This CDR3 has 14 residues. Trimming took off 6 bases at V and 0 bases at J, with 11 bases between the two ends. CDR1 and CDR2 from the germline V gene are DFQATT and SNEGSKA (reference sequence).

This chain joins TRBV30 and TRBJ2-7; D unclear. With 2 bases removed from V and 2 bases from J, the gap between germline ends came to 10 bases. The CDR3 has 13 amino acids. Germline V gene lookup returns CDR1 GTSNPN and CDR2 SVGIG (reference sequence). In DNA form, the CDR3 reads TGTGCCTGGAGTAAGACCGGAACCTACGAGCAGTACTTC. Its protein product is CAWSKTGTYEQYF.

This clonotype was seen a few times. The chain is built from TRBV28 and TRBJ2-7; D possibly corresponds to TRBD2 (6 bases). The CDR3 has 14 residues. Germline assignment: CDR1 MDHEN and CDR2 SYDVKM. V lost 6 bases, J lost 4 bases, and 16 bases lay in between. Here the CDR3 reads CASRPTGGGYEQYF. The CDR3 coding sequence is TGTGCCAGCAGACCGACGGGTGGGGGGTACGAGCAGTACTTC.

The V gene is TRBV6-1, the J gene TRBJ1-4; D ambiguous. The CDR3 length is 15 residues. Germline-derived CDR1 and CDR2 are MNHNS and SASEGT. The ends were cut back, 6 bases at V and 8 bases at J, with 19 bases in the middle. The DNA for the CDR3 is TGTGCCAGCAGCTTAAGCCGAGTGGGAAACGAAAAACTGTTTTTT. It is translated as CASSLSRVGNEKLFF.

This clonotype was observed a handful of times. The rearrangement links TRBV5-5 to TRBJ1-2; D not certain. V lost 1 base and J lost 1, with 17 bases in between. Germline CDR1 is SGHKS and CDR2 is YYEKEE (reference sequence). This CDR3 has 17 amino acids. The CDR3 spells CASSLTTDFLGNYGYTF. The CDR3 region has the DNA TGTGCCAGCAGCTTGACCACTGACTTCCTGGGTAACTATGGCTACACCTTC.

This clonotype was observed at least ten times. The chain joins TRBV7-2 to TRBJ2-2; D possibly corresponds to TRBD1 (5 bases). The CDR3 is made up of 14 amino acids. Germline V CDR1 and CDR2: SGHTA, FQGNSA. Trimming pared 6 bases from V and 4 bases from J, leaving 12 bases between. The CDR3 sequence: CASSLRGRTGELFF. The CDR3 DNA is TGTGCCAGCAGTTTAAGGGGTCGCACCGGGGAGCTGTTTTTT.

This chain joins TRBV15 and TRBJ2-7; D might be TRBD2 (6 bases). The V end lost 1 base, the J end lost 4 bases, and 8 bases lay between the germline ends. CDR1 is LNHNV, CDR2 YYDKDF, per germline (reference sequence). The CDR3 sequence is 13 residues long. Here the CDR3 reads CATSRVAGYEQYF. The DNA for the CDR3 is TGTGCCACCAGCAGAGTGGCGGGGTACGAGCAGTACTTC.

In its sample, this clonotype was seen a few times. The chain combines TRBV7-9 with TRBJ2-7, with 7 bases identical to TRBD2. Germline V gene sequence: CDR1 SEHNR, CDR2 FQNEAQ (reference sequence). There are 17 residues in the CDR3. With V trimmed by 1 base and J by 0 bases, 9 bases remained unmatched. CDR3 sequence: CASSLDLSGMSSYEQYF. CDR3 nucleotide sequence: TGTGCCAGCAGCTTAGATCTCAGCGGGATGAGCTCCTACGAGCAGTACTTC.

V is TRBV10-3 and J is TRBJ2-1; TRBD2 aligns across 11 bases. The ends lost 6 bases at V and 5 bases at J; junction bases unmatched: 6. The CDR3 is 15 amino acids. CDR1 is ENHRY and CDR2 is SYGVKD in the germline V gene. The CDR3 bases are TGTGCCATCAGGGATAGCGGGGGGGCCCACAATGAGCAGTTCTTC. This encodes CAIRDSGGAHNEQFF.

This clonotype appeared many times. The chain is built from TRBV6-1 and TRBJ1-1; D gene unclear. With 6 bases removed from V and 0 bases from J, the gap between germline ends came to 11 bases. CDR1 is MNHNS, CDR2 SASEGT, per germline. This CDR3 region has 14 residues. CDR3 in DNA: TGTGCCAGCAGGAAAACAATTATGAACACTGAAGCTTTCTTT. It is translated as CASRKTIMNTEAFF.

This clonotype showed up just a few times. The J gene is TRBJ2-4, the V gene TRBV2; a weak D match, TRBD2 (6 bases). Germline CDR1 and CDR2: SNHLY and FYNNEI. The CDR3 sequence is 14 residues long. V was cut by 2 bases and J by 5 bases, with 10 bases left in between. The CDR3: CASSERGGENIQYF. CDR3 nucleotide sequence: TGTGCCAGCAGTGAAAGGGGAGGAGAAAACATTCAGTACTTC.

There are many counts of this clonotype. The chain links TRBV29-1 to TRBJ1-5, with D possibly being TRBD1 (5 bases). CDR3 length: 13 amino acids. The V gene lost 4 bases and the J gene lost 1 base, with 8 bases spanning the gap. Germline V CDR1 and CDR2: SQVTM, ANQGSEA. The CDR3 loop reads CSVGGRSNQPQHF. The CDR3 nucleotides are TGCAGCGTTGGGGGACGGAGCAATCAGCCCCAGCATTTT. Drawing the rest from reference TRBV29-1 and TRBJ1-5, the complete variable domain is SAVISQKPSRDICQRGTSLTIQCQVDSQVTMMFWYRQQPGQSLTLIATANQGSEATYESGFVIDKFPISRPNLTFSTLTVSNMSPEDSSIYLCSVGGRSNQPQHFGDGTRLSIL.

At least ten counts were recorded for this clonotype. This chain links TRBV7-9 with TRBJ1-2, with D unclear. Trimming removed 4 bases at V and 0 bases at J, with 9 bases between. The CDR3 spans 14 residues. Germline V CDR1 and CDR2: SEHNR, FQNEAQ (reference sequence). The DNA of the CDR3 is TGTGCCAGCAGCTCGGCCGACGCTAACTATGGCTACACCTTC. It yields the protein CASSSADANYGYTF.

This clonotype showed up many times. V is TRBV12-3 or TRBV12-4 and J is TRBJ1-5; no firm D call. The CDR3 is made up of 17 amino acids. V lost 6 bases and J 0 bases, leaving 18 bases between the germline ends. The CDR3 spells CASSLQMGQNSNQPQHF. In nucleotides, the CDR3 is TGTGCCAGCAGCCTACAGATGGGCCAAAATAGCAATCAGCCCCAGCATTTT.

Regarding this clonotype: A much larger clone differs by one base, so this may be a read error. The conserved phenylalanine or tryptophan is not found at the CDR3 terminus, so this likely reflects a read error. CDR3 protein: CASSFGPHSSANEQYS. Written as DNA, the CDR3 is TGTGCCAGCAGTTTTGGTCCTCACAGCTCAGCCAACGAGCAGTACTCC. The rearrangement links TRBV27 to TRBJ2-7; no reliable D call. The CDR3 is made up of 16 amino acids. The V end was cut by 3 bases, the J end by 5 bases, with 20 bases between. The germline V gene has CDR1 MNHEY and CDR2 SMNVEV (reference sequence).

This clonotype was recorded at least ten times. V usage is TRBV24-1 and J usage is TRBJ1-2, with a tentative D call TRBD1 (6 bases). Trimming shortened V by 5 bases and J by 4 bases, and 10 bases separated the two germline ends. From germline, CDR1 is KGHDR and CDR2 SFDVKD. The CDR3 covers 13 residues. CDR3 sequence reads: CATSVLDSYGYTF. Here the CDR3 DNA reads TGTGCCACCAGTGTCCTGGACAGCTATGGCTACACCTTC.

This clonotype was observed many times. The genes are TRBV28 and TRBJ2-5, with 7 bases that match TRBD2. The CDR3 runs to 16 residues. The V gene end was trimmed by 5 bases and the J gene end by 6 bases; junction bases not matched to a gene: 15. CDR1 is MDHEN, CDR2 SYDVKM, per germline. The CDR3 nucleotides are TGTGCCAGCAGTCCCCCAAGTGGGAGGGCCTTAAAGACCCAGTACTTC. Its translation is CASSPPSGRALKTQYF.